Listed here are 9 T cell receptor beta chains from one sample, sequenced in a study of T-cell reconstitution after alpha-beta-depleted transplantation in children. As it was prepared, the TCRbeta library received unique molecular identifiers. One entry per CDR3 protein, called by TCRdb with MiXCR from the PCR reads. Of just over 350,000 distinct CDR3 sequences listed, about an eighth are singletons. This sample comprised PBMCs, obtained from the stem cell graft. Every receptor here comes from a human donor who donated a stem cell graft to a child with Fanconi anemia.

This clonotype was counted a few times. This may come from a read error, since a much larger clone is one base off. This chain joins TRBV29-1 and TRBJ2-1; D is uncertain. V lost 4 bases to trimming and J lost 9 bases, with 7 bases between them. CDR1 and CDR2 (germline): SQVTM, ANQGSEA. The CDR3 sequence is 10 residues long. As DNA, the CDR3 is TGCAGCGTTGTAGGTATTGAGCAGTTCTTC. Encoded protein: CSVVGIEQFF.

The chain has TRBV20-1 and TRBJ2-7; TRBD1 might be the D (5 bases). The germline gives CDR1 DFQATT, CDR2 SNEGSKA (reference sequence). This CDR3 is built from 11 residues. V lost 6 bases and J lost 3, with 9 bases in between. The CDR3 sequence: CSALTGYEQYF. The CDR3 nucleotides are TGCAGTGCCCTCACAGGCTACGAGCAGTACTTC.

Concerning this clonotype itself: The junction and the germline gene differ at one end; a read error may be behind it. The genes are TRBV3-1 and TRBJ1-3; TRBD1 might be the D (5 bases). CDR1 is LGHDT, CDR2 YNNKEL, per germline (reference sequence). The CDR3 extends over 15 amino acids. Here the CDR3 reads CASCQSPGFGNTIYF. The CDR3 DNA follows: TGTGCCAGCTGCCAATCCCCAGGGTTTGGAAACACCATATATTTT.

The chain has TRBV18 and TRBJ2-5; D uncertain. The length of the CDR3 is 15 residues. The ends were cut back, 3 bases at V and 1 base at J, with 12 bases in the middle. Looked up from germline, CDR1 is KGHSH and CDR2 is LQKENI. CDR3 nucleotides: TGTGCCAGCTCACCCTCCCCTGCGCCCCAAGAGACCCAGTACTTC. As protein: CASSPSPAPQETQYF.

This clonotype was seen a handful of times. This chain links TRBV29-1 with TRBJ1-1; D ambiguous. The CDR3 totals 12 residues. Germline V CDR1 and CDR2: SQVTM, ANQGSEA. Trimming took off 7 bases at V and 0 bases at J, with 9 bases between the two ends. In DNA, the CDR3 is TGCAGCGCTGTCGGACTGAACACTGAAGCTTTCTTT. As protein: CSAVGLNTEAFF.

Many counts were recorded for this clonotype. This rearrangement joins TRBV28 to TRBJ1-2; D unclear. V lost 3 bases, J lost 7 bases, and 9 bases lay in between. The CDR3 is 12 amino acids. Germline CDR1 MDHEN, CDR2 SYDVKM. The CDR3 nucleotides read TGTGCCAGCAGTTTGTGGGAACGTGGCTACACCTTC. It yields the protein CASSLWERGYTF.

This clonotype was found many times. The chain is built from TRBV28 and TRBJ2-3; unclear D gene. The CDR3 spans 16 residues. The V and J ends lost 3 bases and 0 bases respectively, with 13 bases between them. Germline CDR1 reads MDHEN; CDR2 reads SYDVKM. The DNA of the CDR3 is TGTGCCAGCAGTTTTATTGGCCAGATTAGCACAGATACGCAGTATTTT. This gives the protein CASSFIGQISTDTQYF.

This clonotype was counted only a few times. V gene TRBV4-3 combines with J gene TRBJ2-3; 7 bases align to TRBD1. The germline V gene encodes CDR1 LGHNA and CDR2 YSLEER. V dropped 1 base and J dropped 0; count of bases not matched to a gene: 1. CDR3 size: 15 residues. The CDR3 coding sequence is TGCGCCAGCAGCCAAGTGACAGGGAGCACAGATACGCAGTATTTT. Translating gives CASSQVTGSTDTQYF.

The chain carries TRBV12-3 or TRBV12-4 and TRBJ2-5; TRBD2 aligns across 8 bases. The CDR3 loop spans 14 amino acids. Losses at the gene ends were 4 bases for V and 3 bases for J; bases not matched to a gene: 4. The CDR3 loop reads CASSSPGLEETQYF. DNA of the CDR3: TGTGCCAGCAGTTCACCGGGACTAGAAGAGACCCAGTACTTC.